The TCR beta chain described here comes from a study of shared clonotypes between healthy human individuals. Trimming stripped 1 base from V and 0 bases from J, with 9 bases between. The CDR3 length is 15 residues. Germline V gives CDR1 SGHRS, CDR2 YFSETQ. Clones were read by immunoSEQ multiplex PCR, and TCRdb kept only the in-frame ones, dropping some. The data show just over 2,000,000 clones, approximately 95% seen once. Sequencing was performed on naive CD4+ T cells sorted from blood. Stated subset: CD45RA+ positively selected. The genes are TRBV5-1 and TRBJ2-3; D may match TRBD1 or TRBD2 (5 bases each). This TCR came from a man younger than 35 in good health. CDR3 sequence reads: CASSLTGPSTDTQYF. The CDR3 nucleotides are TGCGCCAGCAGCTTGACGGGACCAAGCACAGATACGCAGTATTTT.